This T cell receptor (beta chain) was recorded in a study of beta chain features in type 1 diabetes. Findings and caveats of the study: Shorter TCRB CDR3s, moderately but significantly so, marked every one of the four CD4+ subsets in Type 1 diabetes patients. Whether HLA type affects TCRB rearrangement stayed undetermined in the present work.

This clone was counted a few times. Its antigen is undetermined. Germline is not matched at one junction end, which may reflect a read error. The CDR3 sequence is 13 residues long. CDR1 and CDR2 from the germline V gene are SGHTA and FQGNSA. Expressed TCRB transcripts got sequenced, as all isolated RNA was reverse transcribed. Data came from immunoSEQ multiplex PCR; TCRdb stores just in-frame clones and leaves some out. The data hold roughly 730,000 clones, with roughly 13% observed a single time. This TCR was sampled from a man between 18 and 29 years old with type 1 diabetes. The chain carries TRBV7-2 and TRBJ2-3; tentatively, D is TRBD1 (6 bases). Sequencing was done on a sample of naive CD4+ T cells from blood. DNA of the CDR3: TGTGCCAGCAGCCCACAGGGCACGGATACGCAGTATTTT. As protein: CASSPQGTDTQYF.